The T cell receptor (beta chain) described here comes from a study of blood T cells in healthy people across ages. Across the whole study: When template switching was applied, about one barcoded beta molecule was captured per two T cells. Study outcomes and limitations: Roughly linearly, TCR beta diversity per million T cells fell as age increased.

RNA extraction gave at least 5.5 micrograms of total RNA per sample. Concerning this clonotype itself: The antigen is unknown.

A sample-barcoded 5' primer and a J-beta primer mix were used in a second PCR of roughly 6 to 11 cycles. MiXCR was run by TCRdb on the 5' RACE reads, yielding one entry per CDR3 protein. In the table there are around 1,900,000 distinct CDR3 sequences, 35% to 50% of which are singletons. The J segment lost 0 bases and the V segment lost 6 bases, leaving 6 bases of the junction unmatched. The germline V gene has CDR1 SGHKS and CDR2 YYEKEE (reference sequence). This CDR3 region has 14 residues. The genes are TRBV5-5 and TRBJ2-7; TRBD1 aligns across 7 bases. Sequencing was done on a sample of blood. The TCR originated in a human donor in good health. CDR3: CASTKGGFSYEQYF. The CDR3 coding sequence is TGTGCCAGCACCAAAGGGGGCTTCTCCTACGAGCAGTACTTC.